This TCR beta chain was sequenced in a study of response to subunit inactivated influenza vaccine. TCRdb re-called the RT-PCR reads with MiXCR, one entry per CDR3 protein. This repertoire shows hundreds of thousands of distinct CDR3 sequences, 6% to 9% found once; its top ten account for under 15%. The study's findings and limits: Few new T cells, the authors suggested, are recruited by each seasonal influenza vaccination.

Details on this clonotype: As yet, its antigen is unknown.

Germline values: CDR1 DFQATT, CDR2 SNEGSKA (reference sequence). The CDR3 is 15 amino acids. Trimming pared 3 bases from V and 2 bases from J, leaving 16 bases between. The sequence was collected from a man aged 50-75 years who received an inactivated influenza vaccine. The chain recombines TRBV20-1 with TRBJ2-5, with D tentatively TRBD2 (6 bases). This material consisted of PBMCs from blood, taken roughly 24 months after vaccination. Here the CDR3 reads CSASYLEGRQETQYF. DNA for the CDR3: TGCAGTGCTAGTTATCTCGAGGGGAGGCAAGAGACCCAGTACTTC.